The clone carrying this T cell receptor (beta chain) showed up many times. The antigen is undetermined. This record belongs to a study of CD8+CD57+ T cells in acquired aplastic anemia. Study overall: DNA per sorted CD4+ or CD8+ sample ranged about 0.2 to 30 ug, averaging roughly 3.2 ug.

Regarding the study as a whole: With respect to CD8+ Simpson's diversity, patients and controls did not differ significantly.

It was patients with CD8+CD57+ cell expansion by flow cytometry who were chosen for sequencing. Patients were untreated when blood was sampled. Profiles of TCR beta VDJ and CDR3 were generated from a genomic DNA template. TCRdb re-derived calls from the reads in MiXCR, one entry per CDR3 protein. Among 150,000 to 170,000 distinct CDR3 sequences listed, 52% were seen once. The sample taken for sequencing was sorted CD4+, CD8+, or CD8+CD57+ T cells (not recorded which) from PBMCs. This clonotype was obtained from a human donor with aplastic anemia.

For the CDR3, the DNA is TGTGCCAGCGCCGCCCTGGAGGGGGCCGAGACTGAAGCTTTCTTT. Protein product: CASAALEGAETEAFF. The chain employs TRBV11-1 and TRBJ1-1; 7 positions match TRBD1. The CDR3 totals 15 residues. The germline gives CDR1 SGHAT, CDR2 FQDESV (reference sequence). V lost 8 bases and J lost 5; bases outside the gene matches: 14.